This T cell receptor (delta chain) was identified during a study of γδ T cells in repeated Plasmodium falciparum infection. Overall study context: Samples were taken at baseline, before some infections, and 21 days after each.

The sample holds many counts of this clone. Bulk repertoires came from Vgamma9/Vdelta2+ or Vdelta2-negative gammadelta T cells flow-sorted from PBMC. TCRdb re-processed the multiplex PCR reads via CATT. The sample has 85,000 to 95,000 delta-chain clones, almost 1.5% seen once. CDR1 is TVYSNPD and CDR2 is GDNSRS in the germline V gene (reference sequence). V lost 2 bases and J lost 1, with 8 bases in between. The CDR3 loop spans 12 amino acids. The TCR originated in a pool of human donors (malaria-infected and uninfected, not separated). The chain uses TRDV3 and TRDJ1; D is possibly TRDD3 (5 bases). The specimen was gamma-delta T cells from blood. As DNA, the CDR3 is TGTGCCTTTGGGGGGTGCACCGATAAACTCATCTTT. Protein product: CAFGGCTDKLIF.